This TCR beta chain was observed in a study of T cell repertoires in cytomegalovirus infection. Background on the study: Through public TCR beta signatures, both CMV infection and matching HLA type were indicated.

This clonotype has just a few counts. Its specificity is not known. TCRdb reanalysed the reads using MiXCR and keeps one entry per CDR3 protein. Among a few hundred thousand distinct CDR3 sequences listed, more than 8% were seen once. Study observations and caveats: What dominated the ex vivo response were HLA-C-restricted CMV-specific TCR beta clonotypes.

Germline CDR1 and CDR2: LGHNA and YNFKEQ. Trimming removed 0 bases from V and 6 bases from J; junction bases left unmatched: 10. This CDR3 comprises 17 residues. V and J are TRBV4-2 and TRBJ2-1, with TRBD2 matching 8 bases. The receptor comes from a human donor in good health (CMV status not recorded). Some clones in this sample may be carry-over from other donors' samples. Sequenced material: PBMCs. CDR3 nucleotides: TGTGCCAGCAGCCAAGAAGCAGCGGGAGTCGCGGGCAATGAGCAGTTCTTC. It codes for CASSQEAAGVAGNEQFF.